What follows is one TCR beta chain and its context. Time point specified: sample taken at primary tumor resection. Unsorted whole RNA of tumor, nontumor lung or frozen PBMC was sequenced. Using its own MiXCR run on the 5' RACE reads, TCRdb lists one record per CDR3 protein. The sample records 40,000 to 50,000 distinct CDR3 sequences, roughly 13% being singletons. The source of the sample is a study of spatial heterogeneity in lung cancer. Trimming shortened V by 4 bases and J by 0 bases, and 10 bases separated the two germline ends. From germline, CDR1 is SGHNT and CDR2 YYREEE (reference sequence). The CDR3 loop spans 15 amino acids.

This receptor was identified in a male donor with early-stage non-small cell lung cancer. Here the sequenced sample was PBMCs, taken at surgery. The chain joins TRBV5-4 to TRBJ2-2, with D possibly TRBD1 on 6 matching bases. CDR3 bases: TGTGCCAGCAGCGCCGGGACAACGAACACCGGGGAGCTGTTTTTT. Protein sequence: CASSAGTTNTGELFF.